The 12 T cell receptor beta chains below all came from one sample that was sequenced in a study of tumor-infiltrating lymphocytes in primary liver carcinoma. Germline DNA was also extracted, and blood RNA was taken from unsorted whole blood. The authors made TCR beta cDNA from around 500 ng total RNA with a constant-region primer. Slightly modified ARM-PCR served as the procedure for the TCR beta libraries. These libraries came from three rounds of nested multiplex PCR. Forward primers for TRBV1-TRBV30 and a C-beta reverse primer served the first two PCR rounds, at approximately 10 cycles each. Via MiXCR, TCRdb re-called the multiplex PCR reads, giving one row per CDR3 protein. Altogether a few hundred thousand distinct CDR3 sequences are present, about 50% being singletons, with the ten largest covering over 15%. The sample comprised peripheral blood. The source of these receptors is a woman under 40 with primary liver carcinoma and hepatitis B virus infection.

This clonotype was seen at least ten times. This sequence joins TRBV6-5 and TRBJ2-1; D is uncertain. The CDR3 has 13 residues. Germline loops: CDR1 MNHEY, CDR2 SVGAGI. The V end was cut by 5 bases, the J end by 9 bases, with 14 bases between. Here the CDR3 reads CASSPGLGSEQFF. Here the CDR3 DNA reads TGTGCCAGCAGTCCCGGTTTGGGTTCTGAGCAGTTCTTC.

V and J are TRBV6-5 and TRBJ2-3; D ambiguous. This CDR3 is built from 16 residues. V lost 6 bases to trimming and J lost 1 base, with 17 bases between them. Per the germline V gene, CDR1 is MNHEY and CDR2 is SVGAGI. The CDR3 sequence is CASRAFFGRGTDTQYF. CDR3 nucleotide sequence: TGTGCCAGCAGGGCCTTTTTCGGGCGAGGCACAGATACGCAGTATTTT.

This clonotype was seen a few times. This chain links TRBV6-5 with TRBJ2-2; D gene ambiguous. The CDR3 runs 15 residues. V lost 3 bases and J lost 4, with 12 bases in between. Germline-derived CDR1 and CDR2 are MNHEY and SVGAGI. The CDR3 DNA follows: TGTGCCAGCAGTTATGGACGGACGAGCACCGGGGAGCTGTTTTTT. Residues: CASSYGRTSTGELFF.

The chain is built from TRBV12-3 or TRBV12-4 and TRBJ2-3; D unclear. With 4 bases removed from V and 0 bases from J, the gap between germline ends came to 8 bases. The CDR3 loop spans 14 amino acids. The CDR3 loop is CASSSLASTDTQYF. In DNA, the CDR3 is TGTGCCAGCAGTTCTTTGGCTAGCACAGATACGCAGTATTTT.

A word on this clonotype: Germline and junction disagree at one end, which may indicate a read error. The chain carries TRBV6-2 or TRBV6-3 and TRBJ2-3, with D perhaps matching TRBD2 (6 bases). The V gene's germline CDR1 is MNHEY and CDR2 SVGEGT. The CDR3 runs 14 residues. CDR3 residues: CASSRIGREDTQYF. CDR3 DNA: TGTGCCAGCAGCCGGATCGGAAGGGAGGATACACAGTATTTT.

The chain links TRBV12-3 or TRBV12-4 to TRBJ1-1; 7 bases fit TRBD1. The J segment lost 10 bases and the V segment lost 4 bases, leaving 9 bases of the junction unmatched. The CDR3 runs to 13 residues. The CDR3 loop reads CASSSTGTGGAFF. CDR3 in DNA: TGTGCCAGCAGTTCGACAGGGACGGGTGGAGCTTTCTTT.

This clonotype turned up a few times. A much larger clone differs by one base, so this may be a read error. The chain has TRBV5-4 and TRBJ2-5; 7 positions match TRBD1. The J segment lost 4 bases and the V segment lost 4 bases, leaving 10 bases of the junction unmatched. This CDR3 is 15 amino acids long. The germline V gene encodes CDR1 SGHNT and CDR2 YYREEE (reference sequence). CDR3 loop: CASSASTGHGETQYF. The DNA of the CDR3 is TGTGCCAGCAGCGCCTCGACAGGGCATGGAGAGACCCAGTACTTC.

A remark on this clonotype: The CDR3 end shows no conserved phenylalanine or tryptophan, and so a read error is likely. CDR3: CAPPGGQPQHS. CDR3 sequence (DNA): TGTGCCCCCCCTGGTGGTCAGCCCCAGCATTCT. The chain couples TRBV6-2 or TRBV6-3 to TRBJ1-5, with D unclear. The ends were cut back, 11 bases at V and 6 bases at J, with 11 bases in the middle. Germline V lookup: CDR1 MNHEY, CDR2 SVGEGT. This CDR3 comprises 11 residues.

On this clonotype itself: Being one base from a much bigger clone, this may be a read error. V and J are TRBV6-6 and TRBJ2-5; 7 bases are a match to TRBD2. J lost 5 bases, V lost 10 bases, and 10 bases had no gene match. This CDR3 is 13 amino acids long. Germline CDR1 and CDR2: MNHNY and SVGAGI (reference sequence). CDR3: CATFQSGGETQYF. The CDR3 DNA reads as TGTGCCACCTTCCAATCCGGGGGGGAGACCCAGTACTTC.

This chain links TRBV11-2 with TRBJ2-1; no reliable D call. Germline assignment: CDR1 SGHAT and CDR2 FQNNGV. Trimming stripped 4 bases from V and 13 bases from J, with 23 bases between. The CDR3 loop spans 15 amino acids. The CDR3 DNA reads TGTGCCAGCAGCTCCGGTTATGGGCCGATCAGTGACCAGTTCTTC. It specifies CASSSGYGPISDQFF.

This clonotype was recorded only once. One end of the junction is discordant with germline, which a read error may explain. The rearrangement uses TRBV11-2 and TRBJ2-2, with TRBD2 matching over 8 bases. This CDR3 contains 16 residues. CDR1 and CDR2 (germline): SGHAT, FQNNGV. CDR3 residues: CASRPTCGRSTRELFF. The CDR3, as DNA: TGTGCCAGCAGACCGACTTGCGGGAGGTCCACCAGGGAGCTGTTTTTT.

About this clonotype: One end of the junction is discordant with germline, which a read error may explain. The rearrangement links TRBV11-2 to TRBJ2-3, with D unresolved. The assigned J gene may be wrong: the sequence end matches TRBJ1-5 better. Per germline, CDR1 SGHAT and CDR2 FQNNGV. The CDR3 has 14 residues. The CDR3 reads CANSLRQPTDTQHF. In DNA form, the CDR3 reads TGTGCCAACAGCTTACGGCAGCCCACAGATACGCAGCATTTT.